This TCR beta chain was sequenced during a study of brain T cells in children with intractable seizures. Surgery cases with the highest brain T cell transcript signatures were chosen for sequencing. Before surgery, patients took at least one anti-epileptic drug. Here immunoSEQ multiplex PCR was the method, and the copy in TCRdb shows in-frame clones only, minus some. Counted here are under 150,000 clones, approximately 94% occurring once; the ten biggest clones make up about 4%. Germline V gene data show CDR1 as MNHEY and CDR2 as SMNVEV (reference sequence). Trimming shortened V by 1 base and J by 3 bases, and 10 bases separated the two germline ends. This CDR3 has 14 amino acids.

This receptor was obtained from a boy younger than two with hemimegalencephaly and intractable seizures. The rearrangement links TRBV27 to TRBJ2-7, with a tentative D call TRBD1 (5 bases). The material sequenced was peripheral blood, taken at surgery. In DNA, the CDR3 is TGTGCCAGCAGTTTATTGGACAATAACTACGAGCAGTACTTC. This translates into CASSLLDNNYEQYF.